What follows are 4 T cell receptor beta chains derived from one specimen sequenced in a study of regulatory and conventional T cells in RAG deficiency (dated by TCRdb to the late 2010s). Library construction relied on the immunoSEQ multiplex PCR assay. This is the immuneACCESS table as TCRdb keeps it, with only in-frame sequences that have V and J called. A part of the clones is gone; compared with another copy, unresolved V genes explain less than half, and the rest is unexplained. In this sample the table shows more than 35,000 clones, around 90% of which occur a single time. 0.45% to 0.6% of the sample is held by the ten biggest clonotypes. Before genomic DNA extraction, conventional CD4+ T cells were purified from blood as CD25-low CD127-high cells. These same data were also listed under a study on regulatory T cells. The second study, in turn, reports: For the multiplex PCR, 52 forward TRBV primers and 13 reverse TRBJ primers were used, and amplification bias was corrected with both assay-based and computational methods.

The material sequenced was CD4+ effector T cells sorted from blood. The receptor set was obtained from a human donor in good health.

The sample holds a few counts of this clone. J is TRBJ1-6 and V is TRBV6-5; 12 positions agree with TRBD1. The germline CDR1 and CDR2 sequences are MNHEY and SVGAGI. The J segment lost 9 bases and the V segment lost 2 bases, leaving 5 bases of the junction unmatched. The CDR3 sequence is 16 residues long. The CDR3 region has the DNA TGTGCCAGCAGTTACAAGGGACAGGGGGCTGTTTCACCCCTCCACTTT. Translating it yields CASSYKGQGAVSPLHF.

This clone was observed a few times. The V call is TRBV28, the J call TRBJ1-3; possible D gene TRBD1, 5 bases. Germline values: CDR1 MDHEN, CDR2 SYDVKM. The CDR3 length is 15 residues. Between the trimmed V and J ends, which lost 5 bases and 4 bases, there was a span of 15 bases. DNA for the CDR3: TGTGCCAGCAGTCAGACTTCAGAGGGGGGAAACACCATATATTTT. Its protein is CASSQTSEGGNTIYF.

This CDR3 is CASGRDTAGYGYTF. The CDR3, as DNA: TGTGCCAGCGGCCGGGACACGGCGGGCTATGGCTACACCTTC. V usage is TRBV6-5 and J usage is TRBJ1-2, with D possibly matching TRBD1 (6 bases). Germline V gene data show CDR1 as MNHEY and CDR2 as SVGAGI. The CDR3 extends over 14 amino acids. V was trimmed by 8 bases and J by 4 bases, leaving 17 bases between them.

The gene calls are TRBV7-8 and TRBJ2-1; 8 bases are a match to TRBD1. The germline V gene encodes CDR1 SGHVS and CDR2 FQNEAQ. The V and J ends lost 3 bases and 9 bases, in that order; junction bases with no gene match: 7. CDR3 length: 14 amino acids. DNA for the CDR3: TGTGCCAGCAGCTTTGACAGGGGTGGATCTGAGCAGTTCTTC. Its translation is CASSFDRGGSEQFF. The full variable domain, completed using reference TRBV7-8 and TRBJ2-1, is GAGVSQSPRYKVAKRGQDVALRCDPISGHVSLFWYQQALGQGPEFLTYFQNEAQLDKSGLPSDRFFAERPEGSVSTLKIQRTQQEDSAVYLCASSFDRGGSEQFFGPGTRLTVL.